This entry lists 15 T cell receptor beta chains sequenced from one sample in a study of STAT5B mutations in CD4+ large granular lymphocyte leukemia. The assay was immunoSEQ multiplex PCR, and TCRdb's table has in-frame clones only and misses some. Counted here are about 38,000 clones, about 80% occurring once; the ten biggest clones make up around 0.57%. The specimen sequenced was CD4+ T cells from blood buffy coats. The receptors derive from a human donor in good health.

This clone appeared a few times. The rearrangement links TRBV6-5 to TRBJ1-1; D call uncertain. Germline V CDR1 and CDR2: MNHEY, SVGAGI. Trimming stripped 5 bases from V and 1 base from J, with 8 bases between. CDR3 length: 13 residues. The CDR3 spells CASSRESNTEAFF. In nucleotides, the CDR3 is TGTGCCAGCAGTCGTGAATCGAACACTGAAGCTTTCTTT.

This clone was counted only a few times. The chain combines TRBV6-4 with TRBJ1-1, with D hard to call. The V gene's germline CDR1 is MRHNA and CDR2 SNTAGT. V was clipped by 3 bases and J by 1 base, with 6 bases between them. The CDR3 covers 13 residues. The DNA for the CDR3 is TGTGCCAGCAGTGATCAGCCGAACACTGAAGCTTTCTTT. It specifies CASSDQPNTEAFF.

The V and J genes are TRBV28 and TRBJ2-7, with 8 bases lining up with TRBD1. The CDR3 consists of 14 residues. With V trimmed by 4 bases and J by 2 bases, 4 bases remained unmatched. Germline V gives CDR1 MDHEN, CDR2 SYDVKM. In DNA form, the CDR3 reads TGTGCCAGCAGTTCCGGACAGGGCACCTACGAGCAGTACTTC. Its protein product is CASSSGQGTYEQYF.

V gene TRBV7-6 combines with J gene TRBJ2-3, with D uncertain. V was shortened by 2 bases and J by 4 bases, with 16 bases between the two germline ends. This CDR3 comprises 16 residues. CDR1 and CDR2 from the germline V gene are SGHVS and FNYEAQ. CDR3 sequence: CASSLSPNASPDTQYF. The DNA for the CDR3 is TGTGCCAGCAGCTTATCCCCCAACGCTAGTCCAGATACGCAGTATTTT.

The chain is built from TRBV30 and TRBJ2-7, with D uncertain. V was cut by 7 bases and J by 3 bases, with 16 bases left in between. The CDR3 totals 13 residues. The V gene's germline CDR1 is GTSNPN and CDR2 SVGIG (reference sequence). This CDR3 is CASQSGLNYEQYF. The CDR3 region has the DNA TGTGCCTCCCAATCCGGGCTAAACTACGAGCAGTACTTC.

This rearrangement joins TRBV5-5 to TRBJ2-2; TRBD1 is a possible D gene (6 bases). The germline gives CDR1 SGHKS, CDR2 YYEKEE (reference sequence). Trimming pared 0 bases from V and 2 bases from J, leaving 14 bases between. This CDR3 is 17 amino acids long. The DNA of the CDR3 is TGTGCCAGCAGCTTGGCCATACAGGGACCTAACACCGGGGAGCTGTTTTTT. Translated, it gives CASSLAIQGPNTGELFF.

This chain uses TRBV6-5 with TRBJ1-5; TRBD1 might be the D (6 bases). The CDR3 loop spans 15 amino acids. Germline V gene sequence: CDR1 MNHEY, CDR2 SVGAGI. V was pared by 2 bases and J by 1 base, with 9 bases between. CDR3 in amino acids: CASSYGRGSNQPQHF. In DNA, the CDR3 is TGTGCCAGCAGTTACGGCAGGGGAAGCAATCAGCCCCAGCATTTT.

The V gene is TRBV5-1, the J gene TRBJ2-3, with 9 bases matching TRBD2. V was pared by 5 bases and J by 2 bases, with 6 bases of the junction left unmatched. CDR1 and CDR2 from the germline V gene are SGHRS and YFSETQ. The CDR3 contains 15 residues. CDR3 DNA: TGCGCCAGCAGTACCTTAGCGGGGGACACAGATACGCAGTATTTT. Its translation is CASSTLAGDTDTQYF.

The chain recombines TRBV5-6 with TRBJ1-5; 9 nucleotides match TRBD1. After removal of 5 bases from V and 0 bases from J, the junction contained 6 bases not matched to a gene. Germline lookup yields CDR1 SGHDT and CDR2 YYEEEE. This CDR3 has 16 amino acids. CDR3 in amino acids: CASRHGTGYSNQPQHF. In DNA form, the CDR3 reads TGTGCCAGCAGGCACGGGACAGGGTATAGCAATCAGCCCCAGCATTTT. The variable domain in full, completed from reference TRBV5-6 and TRBJ1-5, reads DAGVTQSPTHLIKTRGQQVTLRCSPKSGHDTVSWYQQALGQGPQFIFQYYEEEERQRGNFPDRFSGHQFPNYSSELNVNALLLGDSALYLCASRHGTGYSNQPQHFGDGTRLSIL.

J is TRBJ2-1 and V is TRBV5-1; 13 bases line up with TRBD2. This CDR3 is 15 amino acids long. The germline gives CDR1 SGHRS, CDR2 YFSETQ. With V trimmed by 4 bases and J by 8 bases, 6 bases remained unmatched. The CDR3 region has the DNA TGCGCCAGCAGCCGACTAGCGGGAGGAAGCGATGAGCAGTTCTTC. Protein: CASSRLAGGSDEQFF.

The chain couples TRBV7-9 to TRBJ2-7, with 10 bases lining up with TRBD1. After removal of 0 bases from V and 4 bases from J, the junction contained 6 bases not matched to a gene. The CDR3 spans 16 residues. Germline values: CDR1 SEHNR, CDR2 FQNEAQ (reference sequence). CDR3 nucleotides: TGTGCCAGCAGCTTAGCTCTAGGGACAGGGGATTACGAGCAGTACTTC. As protein: CASSLALGTGDYEQYF. Looking up the rest from reference TRBV7-9 and TRBJ2-7 gives the full variable domain: DTGVSQNPRHKITKRGQNVTFRCDPISEHNRLYWYRQTLGQGPEFLTYFQNEAQLEKSRLLSDRFSAERPKGSFSTLEIQRTEQGDSAMYLCASSLALGTGDYEQYFGPGTRLTVT.

The CDR3: CASSLAREDEQFF. CDR3 in DNA: TGCGCCAGCAGCTTGGCCCGGGAGGATGAGCAGTTCTTC. V is TRBV5-1 and J is TRBJ2-1; 7 nucleotides line up with TRBD2. Germline V gene sequence: CDR1 SGHRS, CDR2 YFSETQ. V lost 0 bases to trimming and J lost 8 bases; unmatched junction nucleotides: 2. This CDR3 is built from 13 residues.

This rearrangement joins TRBV7-9 to TRBJ2-3; TRBD2 matches at 8 bases. Germline assignment: CDR1 SEHNR and CDR2 FQNEAQ (reference sequence). Trimming at V came to 4 bases and at J to 7 bases, leaving 13 bases not matched to a gene. The CDR3 consists of 16 residues. For the CDR3, the DNA is TGTGCCAGCAGCTCCCGACGGGAGGGGCAGCGGCATACGCAGTATTTT. Translating it yields CASSSRREGQRHTQYF.

Only a few counts were recorded for this clone. The sample holds other DNA sequences that translate to the same CDR3. The rearrangement joins TRBV9 to TRBJ1-1, with D unresolved. CDR3 size: 12 residues. Trimming left V 2 bases short and J 5 bases short, with 7 bases between. The germline gives CDR1 SGDLS, CDR2 YYNGEE. The CDR3 region is CASSVGDTEAFF. The CDR3 DNA reads TGTGCCAGCAGCGTTGGGGATACTGAAGCTTTCTTT.

This clone was detected a few times. The V call is TRBV7-9, the J call TRBJ1-4; the D is unclear. The CDR3 loop spans 15 amino acids. V dropped 1 base and J dropped 6 bases, with 12 bases sitting between them. Germline V gene lookup returns CDR1 SEHNR and CDR2 FQNEAQ (reference sequence). The CDR3 bases are TGTGCCAGCAGCTTAGGTGGGCCAAGGGATGAAAAACTGTTTTTT. Protein product: CASSLGGPRDEKLFF. Full variable domain (outside the CDR3, taken from reference TRBV7-9 and TRBJ1-4): DTGVSQNPRHKITKRGQNVTFRCDPISEHNRLYWYRQTLGQGPEFLTYFQNEAQLEKSRLLSDRFSAERPKGSFSTLEIQRTEQGDSAMYLCASSLGGPRDEKLFFGSGTQLSVL.